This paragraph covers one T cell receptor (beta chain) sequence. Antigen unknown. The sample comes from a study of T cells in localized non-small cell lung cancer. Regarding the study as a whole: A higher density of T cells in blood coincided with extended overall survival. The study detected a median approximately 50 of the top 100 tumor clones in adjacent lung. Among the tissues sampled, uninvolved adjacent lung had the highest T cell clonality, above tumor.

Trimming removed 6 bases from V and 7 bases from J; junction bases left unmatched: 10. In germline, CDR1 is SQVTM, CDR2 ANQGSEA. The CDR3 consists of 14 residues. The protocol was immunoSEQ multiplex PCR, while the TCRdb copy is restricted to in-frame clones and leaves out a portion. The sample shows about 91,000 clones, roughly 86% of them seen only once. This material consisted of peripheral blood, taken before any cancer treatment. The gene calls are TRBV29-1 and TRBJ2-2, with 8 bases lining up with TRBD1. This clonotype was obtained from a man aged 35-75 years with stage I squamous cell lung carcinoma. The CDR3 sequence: CSVKAQGAGGELFF. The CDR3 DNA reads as TGCAGCGTGAAGGCCCAGGGGGCGGGCGGGGAGCTGTTTTTT.